This TCR beta chain was captured by sequencing in a study of blood T cell repertoires in COVID-19 (TCRdb year 2020). In terms of the full investigation: Samples from collaborators originated in the United States, Italy and Spain and spanned both the acute and convalescent phases of COVID-19. Deeply sampled blood TCRbeta repertoires from subjects exposed to, actively infected with, or recovered from COVID-19 were included in the dataset. A freely available public database, intended as a resource for researchers studying the immune response to SARS-CoV-2, is where the repertoires were released. The samples were drawn from the first 160 participants of the ongoing ImmuneRACE study and from 950 to 1,500 subjects provided by 6 global collaborators. A de-identified subject ID, COVID-19 status, age in years and sex were almost always included in the sample metadata. Where available, HLA class I and class II types were obtained from metadata supplied by the sample provider rather than from assay-based typing. The material from the prospective study consisted of cDNA or gDNA derived from T cells, B-cell-depleted T cells, or PBMCs. Beyond this particular receptor, the publication reports: How much clinical and demographic metadata was included differed by source and by participant, and the metadata was provided uncurated.

A note on this clone: There is no known antigen for this receptor. No base quality information exists; no much larger clone differs at one position.

Whole blood was collected in K2EDTA tubes by collaborating institutions according to the institutions' own protocols. Collaborator samples were shipped for TCRbeta analysis as frozen whole blood, isolated PBMCs, or DNA extracted from either sample type. The immunoSEQ Assay, a bias-controlled multiplex PCR, was used to amplify TCRbeta CDR3 regions from genomic DNA. Turning to the authors' computational methods: Nucleated cell counts per sample were estimated from amplification of reference gene primers within the assay. To quantify the absolute abundance of each unique TCRbeta CDR3 rearrangement, sequence reads were collapsed and filtered. For each sample, productive Simpson clonality was calculated as the square root of Simpson's diversity index across productive rearrangements. TCRdb re-hosts the immuneACCESS table, in-frame sequences only. Its copies lack some clones; in the studies checked, an unresolved V gene accounts for under half of them, and the cause for the rest is not known. V, J and clone size derive from that table, while D and trimming were established from the DNA sequence. This sample has some 350,000 clones in its table, and around nine tenths of those were observed once. The ten top clones hold around 3% of the sample.

The germline V gene (reference sequence) specifies SGHNT as CDR1 and YYREEE as CDR2. The CDR3, from cysteine to phenylalanine, totals 15 residues. The CDR3 DNA has 45 bases and is translated from base 1. Trimming takes 0 bases off V and 6 bases off J; junction bases not matched to a gene: 6. The source of this sequence is a human donor in a cohort sampled during active COVID-19. Rearrangement joined TRBV5-4 to TRBJ2-1, and 7 junction bases match TRBD2. Sequenced sample: peripheral blood. The bases read TGTGCCAGCAGCTTGGCTTCTAGCGGCATCAATGAGCAGTTCTTC. Its amino acids are CASSLASSGINEQFF.